A selection of T cell receptor beta chains follows, all from one sample in a study of T cells in Graves' hyperthyroidism and ophthalmopathy. TCRdb re-derived calls from the multiplex PCR reads in MiXCR, one entry per CDR3 protein. Altogether approximately 560,000 distinct CDR3 sequences are present, about a sixth being singletons, with the ten largest covering under 8%. The specimen was blood. These TCRs come from a woman in her 30s with Graves' hyperthyroidism. Each CDR3 is given with its conserved first and last residue. Each record gives: J gene, clone size, V gene, D gene, CDR3 DNA, CDR3 protein. A D gene is named only where the DNA matches it firmly. For some rows the clone size is stated as once, few or many, or as a class when expanded; others skip it.

J gene: TRBJ2-3
clone size: many
V gene: TRBV7-8
D gene: -
CDR3 DNA: TGTGCCAGCAGCTTAGCGGGGAGGGGGGCTGGCACAGATACGCAGTATTTT
CDR3 protein: CASSLAGRGAGTDTQYF

J gene: TRBJ2-5
clone size: few
V gene: TRBV9
D gene: TRBD1
CDR3 DNA: TGTGCCAGCAGCGTAGCTGACGTTCCGGGGACAGGGGAAGAGACCCAGTACTTC
CDR3 protein: CASSVADVPGTGEETQYF

J gene: TRBJ2-5
clone size: few
V gene: TRBV19
D gene: -
CDR3 DNA: TGTGCCAGTAGTATTACGGACCAAGAGACCCAGTACTTC
CDR3 protein: CASSITDQETQYF

J gene: TRBJ2-3
clone size: -
V gene: TRBV11-2
D gene: -
CDR3 DNA: TGTGCCAGCAGCCCTACAATTATCTATAGGGATACGCAGTATTTT
CDR3 protein: CASSPTIIYRDTQYF

J gene: TRBJ2-7
clone size: many
V gene: TRBV2
D gene: TRBD2
CDR3 DNA: TGTGCCACCCTACTAGCGGGAGACTACGAGCAGTACTTC
CDR3 protein: CATLLAGDYEQYF

J gene: TRBJ1-2
clone size: many
V gene: TRBV12-3/TRBV12-4
D gene: TRBD1
CDR3 DNA: TGTGCCAGCAGTTCCGGGACAGGGTTATATGGCTACACCTTC
CDR3 protein: CASSSGTGLYGYTF

J gene: TRBJ2-7
clone size: many
V gene: TRBV11-2
D gene: -
CDR3 DNA: TGTGCCAGCAGCCCTCCCCAGGTCTGGTACGAGCAGTACTTC
CDR3 protein: CASSPPQVWYEQYF

J gene: TRBJ2-3
clone size: once
V gene: TRBV20-1
D gene: TRBD1
CDR3 DNA: TGCAGTGCTAGAGGCCGGGACAGGGTATCTACTAGCACAGATACGCAGTATTTT
CDR3 protein: CSARGRDRVSTSTDTQYF

J gene: TRBJ2-5
clone size: many
V gene: TRBV12-3/TRBV12-4
D gene: TRBD2
CDR3 DNA: TGTGCCAGCAGTCTCGGACTAGCGGGAGTTGGGACCCAGTACTTC
CDR3 protein: CASSLGLAGVGTQYF

J gene: TRBJ2-1
clone size: few
V gene: TRBV7-7
D gene: -
CDR3 DNA: TGTGCTAGCAGCCTCTCCATTTCGCGGGAAACCACCGAGCAGTTCTTC
CDR3 protein: CASSLSISRETTEQFF

J gene: TRBJ2-3
clone size: many
V gene: TRBV12-3/TRBV12-4
D gene: -
CDR3 DNA: TGTGCCAGCAGTCGATACGACCCTAAGGGCACAGATACGCAGTATTTT
CDR3 protein: CASSRYDPKGTDTQYF

J gene: TRBJ2-2
clone size: few
V gene: TRBV9
D gene: -
CDR3 DNA: TGTGCCAGCAGTTTTCCTTTGGCCAGACCTACGGGCACCGGGGAGCTGTTTTTT
CDR3 protein: CASSFPLARPTGTGELFF

J gene: TRBJ2-7
clone size: few
V gene: TRBV5-1
D gene: -
CDR3 DNA: TGCGCCAGCAGCCCAGGGGCAGGAGTCTACGAGCAGTACTTC
CDR3 protein: CASSPGAGVYEQYF

J gene: TRBJ2-1
clone size: many
V gene: TRBV6-1
D gene: TRBD2
CDR3 DNA: TGTGCCAGCAGTTTCGCGGGAGGGCCGGTCTATGAGCAGTTCTTC
CDR3 protein: CASSFAGGPVYEQFF

J gene: TRBJ1-1
clone size: -
V gene: TRBV4-2
D gene: -
CDR3 DNA: TGTGCCAGCAGCCAAGAATGGAGGAGTCTGAACACTGAAGCTTTCTTT
CDR3 protein: CASSQEWRSLNTEAFF

J gene: TRBJ2-3
clone size: many
V gene: TRBV6-1
D gene: -
CDR3 DNA: TGTGCCAGCAGTGAGTCTGGGGGAGTGGCAGATACGCAGTATTTT
CDR3 protein: CASSESGGVADTQYF

J gene: TRBJ2-7
clone size: many
V gene: TRBV7-9
D gene: -
CDR3 DNA: TGTGCCAGCAGCTTAGCGACCCATTTGGAGCAGTACTTC
CDR3 protein: CASSLATHLEQYF

J gene: TRBJ2-3
clone size: many
V gene: TRBV27
D gene: -
CDR3 DNA: TGTGCCAGCAGTTTATCAGGGGAGTACACAGATACGCAGTATTTT
CDR3 protein: CASSLSGEYTDTQYF

J gene: TRBJ2-4
clone size: many
V gene: TRBV27
D gene: -
CDR3 DNA: TGTGCCAGCAGTTTAATGGGACAACGAAACATTCAGTACTTC
CDR3 protein: CASSLMGQRNIQYF

J gene: TRBJ1-1
clone size: many
V gene: TRBV2
D gene: TRBD1
CDR3 DNA: TGTGCCAGCAGGGGACAGTTGGGCACTGAAGCTTTCTTT
CDR3 protein: CASRGQLGTEAFF

J gene: TRBJ1-1
clone size: many
V gene: TRBV7-2
D gene: -
CDR3 DNA: TGTGCCAGCAGCTTAGGGATGAACACTGAAGCTTTCTTT
CDR3 protein: CASSLGMNTEAFF

J gene: TRBJ2-7
clone size: -
V gene: TRBV4-1
D gene: TRBD1
CDR3 DNA: TGCGCCAGCAGCCAAGTTGGGACAGCCGACTACGAGCAGTACTTC
CDR3 protein: CASSQVGTADYEQYF

J gene: TRBJ1-1
clone size: many
V gene: TRBV7-9
D gene: -
CDR3 DNA: TGTGCCAGCAGCTTAGTAATTGGCACTGAAGCTTTCTTT
CDR3 protein: CASSLVIGTEAFF

J gene: TRBJ2-2
clone size: many
V gene: TRBV12-3/TRBV12-4
D gene: -
CDR3 DNA: TGTGCCAGCAGTTTTGTTGGGACCGGGGAGCTGTTTTTT
CDR3 protein: CASSFVGTGELFF

J gene: TRBJ2-1
clone size: many
V gene: TRBV7-2
D gene: -
CDR3 DNA: TGTGCCAGCAGCTTAGGGTTAGCGAACAATGAGCAGTTCTTC
CDR3 protein: CASSLGLANNEQFF

J gene: TRBJ2-3
clone size: -
V gene: TRBV6-1
D gene: TRBD2
CDR3 DNA: TGTGCCAGCAAAGTTAGCGGGAGTGGAAGGAGCACAGATACGCAGTATTTT
CDR3 protein: CASKVSGSGRSTDTQYF

J gene: TRBJ1-6
clone size: few
V gene: TRBV2
D gene: TRBD1
CDR3 DNA: TGTGCCAGTGGGGACAGAACTAATTCACCCCTCCACTTT
CDR3 protein: CASGDRTNSPLHF

J gene: TRBJ2-1
clone size: many
V gene: TRBV6-1
D gene: -
CDR3 DNA: TGTGCCAGCAGTCAAGCCCTGGACCGGAGGTACAATGAGCAGTTCTTC
CDR3 protein: CASSQALDRRYNEQFF

J gene: TRBJ2-7
clone size: -
V gene: TRBV6-5
D gene: TRBD2
CDR3 DNA: TGTGCCAGCAGTTACGAGGCTAGCGGGTACGAGCAGTACTTC
CDR3 protein: CASSYEASGYEQYF

J gene: TRBJ1-6
clone size: -
V gene: TRBV19
D gene: TRBD1
CDR3 DNA: TGTGCCAGTAGTGGACCGGGACAGGGTTCTGCAAACCTCCACTTT
CDR3 protein: CASSGPGQGSANLHF

J gene: TRBJ1-1
clone size: -
V gene: TRBV7-9
D gene: -
CDR3 DNA: TGTGCCAGCAGCTTCACCCAGACCGCTGAAGCTTTCTTT
CDR3 protein: CASSFTQTAEAFF

J gene: TRBJ2-3
clone size: few
V gene: TRBV12-5
D gene: TRBD2
CDR3 DNA: TGTGCTAGTGGTTTCTCAGCGGGGGCTTGGGGTACGCAGTATTTT
CDR3 protein: CASGFSAGAWGTQYF

J gene: TRBJ2-5
clone size: many
V gene: TRBV9
D gene: -
CDR3 DNA: TGTGCCAGCAGCGTAGGGGCAGGGATCATACAGACCCAGTACTTC
CDR3 protein: CASSVGAGIIQTQYF

J gene: TRBJ1-5
clone size: many
V gene: TRBV27
D gene: -
CDR3 DNA: TGTGCCAGCAGCCCGATTACAGTGAGCAATCAGCCCCAGCATTTT
CDR3 protein: CASSPITVSNQPQHF

J gene: TRBJ2-1
clone size: few
V gene: TRBV6-5
D gene: -
CDR3 DNA: TGTGCCAGCAGTTACCTCACAGGGTTTGGGTACAATGAGCAGTTCTTC
CDR3 protein: CASSYLTGFGYNEQFF